This is a list of T cell receptor beta chains from one sample in a study of blood T cell repertoires in COVID-19. The repertoire was sequenced with immunoSEQ multiplex PCR; TCRdb's copy has only in-frame clones and lacks some. The data contain approximately 400,000 clones, 91% of them singletons. Sequenced input: PBMCs or T cells enriched from blood (not recorded which). Receptors originate from a woman aged 40 to 50 who had been exposed to COVID-19. The CDR3 runs from the conserved cysteine through the conserved F or W. A D gene is named only where the DNA matches it firmly. For some rows the clone size is stated as once, few or many, or as a class when expanded; others skip it.

>TRBV7-9|.|TRBJ2-7|TRBD2
CASSTLAGGVGQTYEQYF
TGTGCCAGCAGCACTCTAGCGGGAGGCGTCGGACAAACCTACGAGCAGTACTTC
>TRBV19|.|TRBJ2-5|.
CASSISVTLQETQYF
TGTGCCAGTAGTATCAGCGTTACACTCCAAGAGACCCAGTACTTC
>TRBV12-3/TRBV12-4|once|TRBJ2-7|TRBD1
CASSFRGLAEQYF
TGTGCCAGCAGTTTCAGGGGGCTGGCCGAGCAGTACTTC
>TRBV27|.|TRBJ1-2|TRBD1
CASSPPGGGGYGYTF
TGTGCCAGCAGCCCTCCAGGGGGCGGGGGCTATGGCTACACCTTC
>TRBV6-1|.|TRBJ2-7|.
CASSEAGRTYEQYF
TGTGCCAGCAGTGAGGCAGGAAGGACCTACGAGCAGTACTTC
>TRBV27|.|TRBJ2-7|.
CASSFRSVSSYEQYF
TGTGCCAGCAGTTTTCGCTCAGTCAGCTCCTACGAGCAGTACTTC
>TRBV4-3|.|TRBJ1-2|.
CASSSLVNYGYTF
TGCGCCAGCAGCTCTCTAGTGAACTATGGCTACACCTTC
>TRBV3-1/TRBV3-2|.|TRBJ2-3|TRBD1
CASRSTGATDTQYF
TGTGCCAGCCGGAGTACAGGGGCCACAGATACGCAGTATTTT
>TRBV5-5|.|TRBJ1-6|.
CASSDLMDSSSYNSPLHF
TGTGCCAGCAGCGACCTAATGGACAGTAGCTCCTATAATTCACCCCTCCACTTT
>TRBV20-1|.|TRBJ1-2|.
CSVGLRGGYTF
TGCAGTGTCGGGCTGAGAGGGGGCTACACCTTC
>TRBV6-4|.|TRBJ2-1|.
CASSERGLYNEQFF
TGTGCCAGCAGTGAACGGGGACTCTACAATGAGCAGTTCTTC
>TRBV25-1|.|TRBJ1-2|.
CASSPPHSYGYTF
TGTGCCAGCAGTCCTCCCCACAGTTATGGCTACACCTTC
>TRBV7-2|.|TRBJ2-7|TRBD2
CASSQTSGRGEQYF
TGTGCCAGCAGCCAGACTAGCGGGAGGGGCGAGCAGTACTTC
>TRBV18|.|TRBJ2-7|.
CASSPTGKEQYF
TGTGCCAGCTCACCAACCGGGAAGGAGCAGTACTTC
>TRBV6-5|.|TRBJ1-2|TRBD1
CASSYSGQGNYGYTF
TGTGCCAGCAGTTACTCCGGACAGGGAAACTATGGCTACACCTTC
>TRBV19|.|TRBJ2-1|TRBD1
CASSIVLEGQYNEQFF
TGTGCCAGTAGTATAGTATTAGAGGGACAGTACAATGAGCAGTTCTTC
>TRBV5-1|.|TRBJ1-3|TRBD1
CASRAGDRSGNTIYF
TGCGCCAGCAGGGCTGGGGACAGGTCTGGAAACACCATATATTTT
>TRBV3-1/TRBV3-2|.|TRBJ2-3|TRBD1
CASSHTQDRACTDTQYF
TGTGCCAGCAGCCACACGCAGGACAGGGCGTGCACAGATACGCAGTATTTT
>TRBV24-1|.|TRBJ2-1|.
CATSDPFTGISYNEQFF
TGTGCCACCAGTGACCCCTTCACAGGGATCTCCTACAATGAGCAGTTCTTC
>TRBV19|.|TRBJ1-3|.
CASSQFGAGWATSGNTIYF
TGTGCCAGTAGTCAATTTGGGGCCGGTTGGGCGACCTCTGGAAACACCATATATTTT
>TRBV6-5|.|TRBJ1-2|.
CASSYSGNYGYTF
TGTGCCAGCAGTTATTCAGGGAACTATGGCTACACCTTC
>TRBV19|.|TRBJ2-2|TRBD2
CASSGGTSGRPVRTGELFF
TGTGCCAGTAGCGGAGGGACTAGCGGTCGGCCGGTGAGGACCGGGGAGCTGTTTTTT
>TRBV3-1/TRBV3-2|.|TRBJ2-3|TRBD2
CASSQGDWRGGRLADTQYF
TGTGCCAGCAGCCAAGGGGACTGGCGGGGGGGCCGGTTGGCAGATACGCAGTATTTT
>TRBV30|.|TRBJ1-1|TRBD1
CAWSVHRVTGGEGEAFF
TGTGCCTGGAGTGTACATAGGGTGACAGGGGGCGAGGGTGAAGCTTTCTTT
>TRBV2|.|TRBJ1-1|TRBD1
CAEGQGWTEAFF
TGTGCCGAGGGACAGGGTTGGACTGAAGCTTTCTTT
>TRBV7-3|.|TRBJ2-7|.
CASSLGQGREQYF
TGTGCCAGCAGCTTAGGACAAGGCCGGGAGCAGTACTTC
>TRBV7-9|.|TRBJ1-3|.
CASGLDGGSGNTIYF
TGTGCCAGCGGACTCGACGGAGGCTCTGGAAACACCATATATTTT
>TRBV9|.|TRBJ1-1|.
CASGKIGGEAFF
TGTGCCAGCGGGAAAATAGGGGGTGAAGCTTTCTTT
>TRBV6-9|once|TRBJ2-2|.
CASSFQGKLFF
TGTGCCAGCAGTTTCCAGGGGAAGCTGTTTTTT
>TRBV7-2|.|TRBJ2-7|TRBD1
CASSFDRGYGSYEQYF
TGTGCCAGCAGCTTCGACAGGGGCTATGGGTCCTACGAGCAGTACTTC
>TRBV7-2|once|TRBJ1-2|.
CASSLARSDGYTF
TGTGCCAGCAGCTTAGCGCGATCGGATGGCTACACCTTC